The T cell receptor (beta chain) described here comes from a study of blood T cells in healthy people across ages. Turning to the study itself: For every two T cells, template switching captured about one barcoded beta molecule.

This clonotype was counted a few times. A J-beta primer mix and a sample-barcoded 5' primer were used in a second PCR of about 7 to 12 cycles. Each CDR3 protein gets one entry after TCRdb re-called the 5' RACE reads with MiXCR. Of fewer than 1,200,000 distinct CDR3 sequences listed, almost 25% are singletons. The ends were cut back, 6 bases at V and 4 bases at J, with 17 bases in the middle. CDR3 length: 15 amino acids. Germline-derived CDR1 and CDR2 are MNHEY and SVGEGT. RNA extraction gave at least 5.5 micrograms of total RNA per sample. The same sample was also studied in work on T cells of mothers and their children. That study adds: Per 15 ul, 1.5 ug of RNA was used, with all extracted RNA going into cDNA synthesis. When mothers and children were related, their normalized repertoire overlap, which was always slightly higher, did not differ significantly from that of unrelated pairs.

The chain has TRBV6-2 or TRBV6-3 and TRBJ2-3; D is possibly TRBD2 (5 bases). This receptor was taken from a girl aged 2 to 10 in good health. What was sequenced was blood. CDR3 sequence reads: CASRLHALGADTQYF. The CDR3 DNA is TGTGCCAGCAGACTCCACGCATTGGGAGCAGATACGCAGTATTTT.